The rows below give T cell receptor beta chains drawn from one sample of a study of CD8+ T cells in alopecia areata. Data came from immunoSEQ multiplex PCR; TCRdb stores just in-frame clones and leaves some out. The data hold 60,000 to 65,000 clones, with 44% observed a single time. The specimen was NKG2D-low CD8+ T cells sorted from blood. These receptors were taken from a human donor with alopecia areata. Both conserved end residues are part of each CDR3. Each record gives: V gene, J gene, CDR3 protein.

TRBV28,TRBJ2-1,CASRDTWGPSSYNEQFF
TRBV7-9,TRBJ2-1,CASSLTPYNEQFF
TRBV27,TRBJ2-3,CASSLGGPFVDTQYF
TRBV28,TRBJ2-7,CASSLWGTAPYEQYF
TRBV20-1,TRBJ2-2,CSGRIVGELFF
TRBV4-3,TRBJ1-2,CASSQETAFGYTF
TRBV5-1,TRBJ1-2,CASSLYQNYGYTF
TRBV4-1,TRBJ2-1,CASSQEALAGNEQFF
TRBV2,TRBJ1-2,CATGSSGGYTF
TRBV5-4,TRBJ2-7,CASSSGQTYEQYF
TRBV4-3,TRBJ2-7,CASSQALDYEQYF
TRBV6-5,TRBJ2-7,CASSSTLNYEQYF
TRBV27,TRBJ2-7,CASSYGAGSYEQYF
TRBV27,TRBJ2-7,CASSSGSGPSYEQYF
TRBV2,TRBJ1-5,CASSPGTDSNQPQHF
TRBV28,TRBJ1-1,CASSFISTSPTEAFF
TRBV29-1,TRBJ1-3,CSVDPRGTGGSGNTIYF
TRBV25-1,TRBJ2-1,CASSEYGRATDEQFF
TRBV6-5,TRBJ1-6,CASRITGGNSPLHF
TRBV19,TRBJ2-1,CATTRPSYNEQFF
TRBV5-1,TRBJ2-7,CASSAAGGTYEQYF
TRBV19,TRBJ2-1,CASSGTIYNEQFF
TRBV7-9,TRBJ2-3,CASSFRAGDYTDTQYF
TRBV29-1,TRBJ2-2,CSVETTTGELFF
TRBV29-1,TRBJ2-7,CSGRGTGGPYEQYF
TRBV7-3,TRBJ2-3,CASSLLGRGTTDTQYF
TRBV5-6,TRBJ2-5,CASGTVRETQYF
TRBV15,TRBJ2-4,CATSTPGTGGDIQYF
TRBV2,TRBJ1-2,CASKGSSYGYTF
TRBV29-1,TRBJ1-2,CSVEGEGWYGYTF
TRBV4-3,TRBJ1-5,CASSQAGSDQPQHF
TRBV5-6,TRBJ2-1,CASSQDRGRPPGYNEQFF
TRBV4-1,TRBJ2-7,CASSQGSGSSYEQYF
TRBV9,TRBJ1-2,CASSVTGEGGYTF
TRBV6-4,TRBJ2-2,CASSEGGDGTGELFF
TRBV5-1,TRBJ1-1,CASSFYSMNTEAFF
TRBV28,TRBJ1-2,CASSFTTGTAFTNYGYTF
TRBV7-9,TRBJ2-1,CASSSEWGDGGLF
TRBV7-8,NA,CASSSQGGQGAYEQYF